This T cell receptor (beta chain) was observed in a study of cytomegalovirus exposure and HLA in healthy donors. CDR3 length: 15 amino acids. Germline loops: CDR1 SGHTS, CDR2 YDEGEE. Trimming removed 0 bases at V and 4 bases at J, with 13 bases between. The PCR was carried out with 60 Vbeta primers and 13 Jbeta primers. TCRdb keeps only in-frame clones here, not all; method: immunoSEQ multiplex PCR. The sample lists 200,000 or so clones; 65% to 90% were seen once. The gene calls are TRBV5-8 and TRBJ1-2, with D maybe TRBD1 (5 bases). The TCR was taken from a girl aged 10-17 years in good health and CMV-seronegative. Sequencing input: PBMCs. The CDR3 bases are TGTGCCAGCAGCTTGGGCCAGGGCGGTGTCTATGGCTACACCTTC. It encodes CASSLGQGGVYGYTF.